This TCR beta chain came from a study of vaccination effects on CD4 cells after COVID-19. Study-wide background: A median of 72 days separated the second dose and sampling. Whole-study results and caveats: The study found marked clonal contraction of infection- and vaccine-induced clones late after vaccination. Only 1 of 255 vaccine-induced clones from healthy vaccinees cross-reacted with common cold coronaviruses.

This table comes from immunoSEQ multiplex PCR, and its TCRdb copy is limited to in-frame clones, with some not included. The top ten clones hold 2.4% of a sample with around 69,000 clones, around 85% of them seen once. Following culture for roughly 10 days, CD4+ T cells were isolated. Two doses of BNT162b2 or mRNA-1273 vaccine were administered to participants. In the cultures, half the medium was exchanged for IL-2 medium on days 3 and 7. About this clone itself: Its antigen is undetermined.

CDR1 is KGHDR, CDR2 SFDVKD, per germline. V gave up 2 bases and J gave up 7 bases; unmatched junction bases: 8. This CDR3 region has 16 residues. This TCR was sampled from a human donor who received a COVID-19 vaccine. This chain joins TRBV24-1 and TRBJ2-1; TRBD1 matches at 9 bases. Sequencing was performed on CD4+ T cells from PBMCs cultured without peptide, taken after COVID-19 vaccination. CDR3 protein: CATSDSTGGLSNEQFF. CDR3 nucleotide sequence: TGTGCCACCAGTGATTCCACAGGGGGCCTATCAAATGAGCAGTTCTTC.